The following is a T cell receptor (beta chain) sequence with its context. Its target is not known. Patients who underwent sequencing had shown CD8+CD57+ cell expansion by flow cytometry. Blood sampling was performed on the patients, and none of them had received therapy by then. This sample is part of a study of CD8+CD57+ T cells in acquired aplastic anemia. As for the study in general: Sorted CD4+ and CD8+ cells gave a mean 3.2 ug DNA, range roughly 0.2 to 27.4 ug. Broader study findings: Sharing between patients and controls was observed for around 27 CD8+ CDR3 sequences.

TCR beta VDJ and CDR3 profiling used genomic DNA as template. MiXCR, applied by TCRdb to the reads, yields one record per CDR3 protein. The sample contains under 200,000 distinct CDR3 sequences, around half of which appear only once. The CDR3 length is 13 residues. J was trimmed by 7 bases and V by 6 bases; bases with no gene match: 7. Germline V lookup: CDR1 MNHNS, CDR2 SASEGT. The genes are TRBV6-1 and TRBJ2-7; TRBD2 matches at 9 bases. This receptor was obtained from a human donor with aplastic anemia. Sequences were obtained from sorted CD4+, CD8+, or CD8+CD57+ T cells (not recorded which) from PBMCs. The chain's CDR3 is CASRGLAWEEQYF. For the CDR3, the DNA is TGTGCCAGCAGAGGACTAGCGTGGGAAGAGCAGTACTTC.